This T cell receptor beta chain was documented in a study of chemoradiotherapy in HPV16-positive cancers. In germline, CDR1 is SGHDT, CDR2 YYEEEE. The length of the CDR3 is 13 residues. Trimming took 4 bases from V and 14 from J, leaving 16 bases between them. Worth noting for this clone: Its antigen is not identified.

TCRdb's table, derived via immunoSEQ multiplex PCR, lists solely in-frame clones and lacks some. The sample lists tens of thousands of clones; around 67% were seen once. General observations from the study: During treatment, candidate HPV-specific clones and E7-related motifs expanded in tumor.

Sample acquisition took place from a patient who underwent chemoradiotherapy. This receptor was obtained from a human donor with HPV-associated anogenital cancer. V usage is TRBV5-6 and J usage is TRBJ1-6, with D possibly matching TRBD1 (6 bases). The CDR3 nucleotides read TGTGCCAGCAGCGGTTCGGACAGTCTATCCCTCCACTTT. This codes for CASSGSDSLSLHF. Variable domain in full (rest from reference TRBV5-6 and TRBJ1-6): DAGVTQSPTHLIKTRGQQVTLRCSPKSGHDTVSWYQQALGQGPQFIFQYYEEEERQRGNFPDRFSGHQFPNYSSELNVNALLLGDSALYLCASSGSDSLSLHFGNGTRLTVT.